The subject of this entry is one T cell receptor (beta chain). What it recognizes is unknown. The data stem from a study of shared clonotypes between healthy human individuals. The table came from immunoSEQ multiplex PCR; TCRdb's copy has only in-frame clones and leaves some out. Of millions of clones in the sample, over 85% were seen once. The study, taken as a whole, reports: Naive subsets usually exceeded memory subsets in estimated richness. Represented genetic and exposure-history diversity was restricted by having few donors.

With 2 bases removed from V and 5 bases from J, the gap between germline ends came to 7 bases. The V gene's germline CDR1 is MNHNY and CDR2 SVGAGI (reference sequence). This CDR3 region has 13 residues. The sample taken for sequencing was naive CD4+ T cells sorted from blood. The subset is: CD45RA+ positively selected. The rearrangement links TRBV6-6 to TRBJ2-1, with D perhaps TRBD2 (5 bases). This clonotype was sampled from a man between 18 and 35 years old in good health. The CDR3 region has the DNA TGTGCCAGCAGTTACGCGAGGGACAATGAGCAGTTCTTC. This sequence encodes CASSYARDNEQFF.